The 15 T cell receptor beta chains below were found in one sample sequenced in a study of shared clonotypes between healthy human individuals. Clones were sequenced by immunoSEQ multiplex PCR, and TCRdb holds only the in-frame ones, with some missing. The sample lists 1,400,000 or so clones; approximately 98.5% were seen once. The sequenced sample consisted of naive CD4+ T cells sorted from blood. Subset meaning: CD45RA+ positively selected. Source of these receptors: a man under 40 in good health.

This clone is a singleton in its sample. CDR3 coding DNA: TGTGCCTGGACAGCTCGGGGGTTTACGTACGAGCAGTACTTC. Amino acid sequence: CAWTARGFTYEQYF. The rearrangement uses TRBV30 and TRBJ2-7; D possibly corresponds to TRBD2 (6 bases). V was cut by 4 bases and J by 4 bases, with 17 bases left in between. The CDR3 is made up of 14 amino acids. Germline V gene data show CDR1 as GTSNPN and CDR2 as SVGIG (reference sequence).

This chain joins TRBV29-1 and TRBJ1-3, with no clear D. Looked up from germline, CDR1 is SQVTM and CDR2 is ANQGSEA. Between the trimmed V and J ends, which lost 4 bases and 3 bases, there was a span of 7 bases. There are 12 residues in the CDR3. The CDR3 DNA is TGCAGCGTTGCTGGGTATGGAAACACCATATATTTT. It encodes CSVAGYGNTIYF.

The genes are TRBV18 and TRBJ1-5; maybe TRBD1 (6 bases). The CDR3 has 16 amino acids. V was shortened by 1 base and J by 6 bases, with 16 bases between the two germline ends. Per germline, CDR1 KGHSH and CDR2 LQKENI. The CDR3 DNA reads TGTGCCAGCTCACCACGGTCGGGGGGCGGGGGTCAGCCCCAGCATTTT. Translated: CASSPRSGGGGQPQHF.

The J gene is TRBJ1-1, the V gene TRBV5-4, with D maybe TRBD1 (6 bases). Trimming took off 2 bases at V and 7 bases at J, with 12 bases between the two ends. The V gene's germline CDR1 is SGHNT and CDR2 YYREEE (reference sequence). CDR3 size: 13 residues. The CDR3 loop is CASSLKGGREAFF. The CDR3, as DNA: TGTGCCAGCAGCTTAAAGGGGGGACGTGAAGCTTTCTTT. Looking up the rest from reference TRBV5-4 and TRBJ1-1 gives the full variable domain: ETGVTQSPTHLIKTRGQQVTLRCSSQSGHNTVSWYQQALGQGPQFIFQYYREEENGRGNFPPRFSGLQFPNYSSELNVNALELDDSALYLCASSLKGGREAFFGQGTRLTVV.

This clone was counted a single time. The chain has TRBV11-2 and TRBJ2-1; TRBD2 aligns across 8 bases. Trimming at V came to 6 bases and at J to 8 bases, leaving 9 bases not matched to a gene. The CDR3 has 14 amino acids. Looked up from germline, CDR1 is SGHAT and CDR2 is FQNNGV. CDR3 region: CASSPGTRYDEQFF. The CDR3 DNA is TGTGCCAGCAGTCCAGGGACTAGGTACGATGAGCAGTTCTTC.

The V and J genes are TRBV7-8 and TRBJ1-4; 8 positions match TRBD1. The CDR3 runs 20 residues. V was pared by 1 base and J by 3 bases, with 16 bases of the junction left unmatched. Germline CDR1 reads SGHVS; CDR2 reads FQNEAQ. The CDR3 DNA follows: TGTGCCAGCAGCTTAGTAGATTGGGCTCAGGGACAGGTTCCTAATGAAAAACTGTTTTTT. Protein: CASSLVDWAQGQVPNEKLFF.

The J gene is TRBJ1-2, the V gene TRBV14; TRBD1 aligns across 8 bases. Germline V gene lookup returns CDR1 SGHDN and CDR2 FVKESK. After removal of 5 bases from V and 6 bases from J, the junction contained 5 bases not matched to a gene. This CDR3 comprises 13 residues. Here the CDR3 reads CASSRTGRDGYTF. CDR3 nucleotides: TGTGCCAGCAGCAGGACAGGGAGGGATGGCTACACCTTC.

The chain has TRBV18 and TRBJ2-5, with D tentatively TRBD1 or TRBD2 (5 bases each). Germline V lookup: CDR1 KGHSH, CDR2 LQKENI. The CDR3 has 16 residues. The ends were cut back, 5 bases at V and 0 bases at J, with 16 bases in the middle. CDR3 in amino acids: CASSSRTRGDQETQYF. Written as DNA, the CDR3 is TGTGCCAGCTCAAGCCGGACACGGGGAGACCAAGAGACCCAGTACTTC.

The chain joins TRBV5-1 to TRBJ1-5; maybe TRBD1 (5 bases). V was pared by 0 bases and J by 11 bases, with 15 bases between. CDR1 and CDR2 from the germline V gene are SGHRS and YFSETQ. There are 14 residues in the CDR3. This CDR3 reads CASSLGGTSESQHF. The DNA of the CDR3 is TGCGCCAGCAGCTTGGGTGGGACCTCGGAGTCCCAGCATTTT. Filled out from reference TRBV5-1 and TRBJ1-5, the complete variable domain reads KAGVTQTPRYLIKTRGQQVTLSCSPISGHRSVSWYQQTPGQGLQFLFEYFSETQRNKGNFPGRFSGRQFSNSRSEMNVSTLELGDSALYLCASSLGGTSESQHFGDGTRLSIL.

The rearrangement uses TRBV11-2 and TRBJ2-7; D uncertain. CDR1 and CDR2 from the germline V gene are SGHAT and FQNNGV. The ends were cut back, 2 bases at V and 1 base at J, with 12 bases in the middle. The length of the CDR3 is 15 residues. As DNA, the CDR3 is TGTGCCAGCAGCTTAAAAATTGACAAGTCCTACGAGCAGTACTTC. This codes for CASSLKIDKSYEQYF.

The chain recombines TRBV7-9 with TRBJ2-3; D unresolved. This CDR3 spans 10 amino acids. Germline V gene lookup returns CDR1 SEHNR and CDR2 FQNEAQ (reference sequence). Trimming took off 9 bases at V and 8 bases at J, with 9 bases between the two ends. The chain's CDR3 is CASEDATQYF. The CDR3, as DNA: TGTGCCAGTGAGGACGCTACGCAGTATTTT.

The genes are TRBV30 and TRBJ2-2; D call uncertain. Germline V gene data show CDR1 as GTSNPN and CDR2 as SVGIG (reference sequence). Trimming cost V 0 bases and J 5 bases, with 4 bases left between them. The length of the CDR3 is 12 residues. The CDR3, as DNA: TGTGCCTGGAGTGTAATAACCGGGGAGCTGTTTTTT. Its translation is CAWSVITGELFF.

This chain uses TRBV5-1 with TRBJ2-7, with unresolved D. Trimming removed 4 bases at V and 4 bases at J, with 12 bases between. The length of the CDR3 is 13 residues. Germline V CDR1 and CDR2: SGHRS, YFSETQ. Written as DNA, the CDR3 is TGCGCCAGCAGCCCGGCGGTGGTATACGAGCAGTACTTC. It specifies CASSPAVVYEQYF.

In DNA form, the CDR3 reads TGTGCCAGCAGCTTAGGAGAGGCCGACAGGGTTGAAGCTTTCTTT. Translated: CASSLGEADRVEAFF. The gene calls are TRBV7-9 and TRBJ1-1; 7 bases match TRBD1. V lost 1 base to trimming and J lost 7 bases; unmatched junction nucleotides: 9. Germline V gene data show CDR1 as SEHNR and CDR2 as FQNEAQ (reference sequence). This CDR3 spans 15 amino acids.

The chain recombines TRBV28 with TRBJ2-4, with D possibly being TRBD2 (5 bases). This CDR3 has 17 residues. Germline assignment: CDR1 MDHEN and CDR2 SYDVKM. V lost 3 bases, J lost 1 base, and 16 bases lay in between. The CDR3 sequence: CASSFRRRTRAKNIQYF. CDR3 DNA sequence: TGTGCCAGCAGTTTCCGGCGGAGGACGAGGGCCAAAAACATTCAGTACTTC.